What follows are 8 T cell receptor beta chains derived from one specimen sequenced in a study. TCRdb independently ran MiXCR on the 5' RACE reads; one entry per CDR3 protein. Found here are some 45,000 distinct CDR3 sequences, 25% to 30% of them singletons; the top ten hold roughly 2%. The sample comprised naive CD4+ T cells sorted from blood. Subset indicated: naive CD4+ T cells, CD4+CD45RA+CD25-. Receptor source: a female donor with breast cancer.

This clonotype was counted only a few times. The chain joins TRBV7-2 to TRBJ2-1; D gene unclear. CDR1 is SGHTA, CDR2 FQGNSA, per germline. The germline V and J ends were trimmed by 5 bases and 7 bases, with 15 bases remaining between them. CDR3 length equals 14 residues. CDR3 amino acids: CASSAAKSRNEQFF. The DNA of the CDR3 is TGTGCCAGCAGCGCAGCGAAGTCGAGGAATGAGCAGTTCTTC.

This chain uses TRBV7-9 with TRBJ2-7, with D possibly being TRBD2 (5 bases). The CDR3 runs to 13 residues. Trimming took off 8 bases at V and 4 bases at J, with 15 bases between the two ends. Germline V gene lookup returns CDR1 SEHNR and CDR2 FQNEAQ (reference sequence). The CDR3 loop is CASGYPSGYEQYF. As DNA, the CDR3 is TGTGCCAGCGGGTACCCCTCGGGGTACGAGCAGTACTTC. The complete variable domain, with remaining parts taken from reference TRBV7-9 and TRBJ2-7, reads DTGVSQNPRHKITKRGQNVTFRCDPISEHNRLYWYRQTLGQGPEFLTYFQNEAQLEKSRLLSDRFSAERPKGSFSTLEIQRTEQGDSAMYLCASGYPSGYEQYFGPGTRLTVT.

The V and J genes are TRBV2 and TRBJ1-1; D ambiguous. Germline V gene sequence: CDR1 SNHLY, CDR2 FYNNEI. Trimming shortened V by 1 base and J by 1 base, and 4 bases separated the two germline ends. This CDR3 is 13 amino acids long. The CDR3 region has the DNA TGTGCCAGCAGTGAAGTGGAGAACACTGAAGCTTTCTTT. Translated: CASSEVENTEAFF.

This clonotype showed up just a few times. J is TRBJ2-1 and V is TRBV7-9, with D hard to call. The V and J ends lost 1 base and 10 bases respectively, with 5 bases between them. Germline CDR1 SEHNR, CDR2 FQNEAQ (reference sequence). The CDR3 sequence is 11 residues long. The CDR3, as DNA: TGTGCCAGCAGCTTAGTCAGAGAGCAGTTCTTC. Amino acid sequence: CASSLVREQFF.

This sequence joins TRBV9 and TRBJ2-3, with 7 positions matching TRBD1. The ends lost 3 bases at V and 0 bases at J; junction bases unmatched: 4. In germline, CDR1 is SGDLS, CDR2 YYNGEE. The CDR3 sequence is 15 residues long. The CDR3 reads CASSERGQSTDTQYF. The CDR3 DNA is TGTGCCAGCAGCGAGAGGGGACAGAGCACAGATACGCAGTATTTT.

This rearrangement joins TRBV5-1 to TRBJ1-4; tentatively, D is TRBD1 (5 bases). Trimming left V 1 base short and J 7 bases short, with 14 bases between. Looked up from germline, CDR1 is SGHRS and CDR2 is YFSETQ. The CDR3 spans 15 residues. The CDR3 coding sequence is TGCGCCAGCAGCTTGTCGTCTTGGGGACGTGAAAAACTGTTTTTT. Amino acid sequence: CASSLSSWGREKLFF.

The chain is built from TRBV9 and TRBJ2-1; no firm D call. CDR3 length: 15 amino acids. Trimming cost V 0 bases and J 0 bases, with 7 bases left between them. Germline CDR1 SGDLS, CDR2 YYNGEE. CDR3 amino acids: CASSVDQSSYNEQFF. Here the CDR3 DNA reads TGTGCCAGCAGCGTAGACCAGAGCTCCTACAATGAGCAGTTCTTC.

Ten or more counts support this clonotype. The rearrangement joins TRBV20-1 to TRBJ2-7; 8 bases fit TRBD2. CDR3 length: 13 residues. Per germline, CDR1 DFQATT and CDR2 SNEGSKA (reference sequence). The ends lost 6 bases at V and 3 bases at J; junction bases unmatched: 7. The CDR3 nucleotides are TGCAGTGCATTGGCGGGAGGTATCTACGAGCAGTACTTC. This translates into CSALAGGIYEQYF.